The rows below give T cell receptor beta chains drawn from one sample of a study of long-term antiretroviral therapy in people with HIV. Only in-frame clones appear in the TCRdb table, and some are missing; sequencing was by immunoSEQ multiplex PCR. The data show 25,000 to 30,000 clones, roughly 84% seen once. The sequenced sample was unsorted PBMCs, obtained 0.8 years after starting antiretroviral therapy. Every receptor here comes from a woman younger than 45 with HIV. The CDR3 runs from the conserved cysteine through the conserved F or W. A D gene is named only where the DNA matches it firmly. Clone sizes are given selectively: once, few, many, or a class where the clone is expanded.

clone_size	d_call	v_call	j_call	cdr3_nt	cdr3_aa
once	NA	TRBV5-5	TRBJ2-7	TGTGCCAGCAGCTTGTATCAGACTCCCTACGAGCAGTACTTC	CASSLYQTPYEQYF
once	NA	TRBV18	TRBJ1-4	TGTGCCAGCTCACCAGGGGCTAATGAAAAACTGTTTTTT	CASSPGANEKLFF
NA	NA	TRBV19	TRBJ1-5	TGTGCCAGTACCCCCGGGGGGGGTGGGAATCAGCCCCAGCATTTT	CASTPGGGGNQPQHF
NA	TRBD1	TRBV5-6	TRBJ2-7	TGTGCCAGCAGCTTGTTCCTACGACAGGGTTCGTACGAGCAGTACTTC	CASSLFLRQGSYEQYF
NA	NA	TRBV9	TRBJ1-1	TGTGCCAGCACCAACGGACAGTATATCTTCTTT	CASTNGQYIFF
NA	NA	TRBV4-1	TRBJ2-1	TGCGCCAGCAGCCAAGGCCAGGGCGTCGGTGAGCAGTTCTTC	CASSQGQGVGEQFF
NA	NA	TRBV28	TRBJ1-2	TGTGCCAGCAGTTTGGGGGGCCGGAACTATGGCTACACCTTC	CASSLGGRNYGYTF
NA	NA	TRBV6-1	TRBJ1-5	TGTGCCAGCAGGGATATTAGCAATCAGCCCCAGCATTTT	CASRDISNQPQHF
NA	TRBD1	TRBV30	TRBJ1-2	TGTGCCTTGGACAGGCCCTACACCTTC	CALDRPYTF
NA	NA	TRBV7-9	TRBJ1-1	TGTGCCAGCAGCTCGCAGAGGACAGAGATGAACACTGAAGCTTTCTTT	CASSSQRTEMNTEAFF
NA	NA	TRBV5-1	TRBJ1-1	TGCGCCAGCAGCTTGGTCCCAGGGGCCAACACTGAAGCTTTCTTT	CASSLVPGANTEAFF
NA	NA	TRBV30	TRBJ2-6	TGTGCCTGGAGCGGGTCTGGGGCCAACGTCCTGACTTTC	CAWSGSGANVLTF
NA	NA	TRBV7-2	TRBJ2-5	TGTGCCAGCAGCTTGGGGACACAAGAGACCCAGTACTTC	CASSLGTQETQYF
NA	TRBD1	TRBV25-1	TRBJ1-2	TGTGCCAGCAGTGAATGGGGGACAGATGATGGCTACACCTTC	CASSEWGTDDGYTF
NA	TRBD2	TRBV5-4	TRBJ2-3	TGTGCCAGCAGTAAAGAGCGGGGGCCTATCACAGATACGCAGTATTTT	CASSKERGPITDTQYF
NA	NA	TRBV11-3	TRBJ2-1	TGTGCCAGCAGCTTAGACGGGAACAATGAGCAGTTCTTC	CASSLDGNNEQFF
NA	TRBD1	TRBV5-1	TRBJ2-2	TGCGCCAGCAGCCCGGGACAGAGCACCGGGGAGCTGTTTTTT	CASSPGQSTGELFF
NA	TRBD2	TRBV18	TRBJ2-5	TGTGCCAGCTCACCATCGGGAGGAGAGACCCAGTACTTC	CASSPSGGETQYF
NA	NA	TRBV29-1	TRBJ1-3	TGCAGCGTTGAATCTGGAAACACCATATATTTT	CSVESGNTIYF
NA	NA	TRBV6-6	TRBJ2-2	TGTGCCAGCAGTTCCGACGGATTTTTCACCGGGGAGCTGTTTTTT	CASSSDGFFTGELFF
NA	NA	TRBV4-1	TRBJ1-2	TGCGCCAGCAGCCAAGATGGTCGCAGGGGTAGTCCTTACCGCCTCTATGGCTACACCTTC	CASSQDGRRGSPYRLYGYTF
once	NA	TRBV5-1	TRBJ2-1	TGCGCCAGCAGCTTGGACGGTCTTCTGGTTGAGCAGTTCTTC	CASSLDGLLVEQFF
NA	NA	TRBV9	TRBJ1-6	TGTGCCAGCACCCAGGGACTCCAGCTCTATAATTCACCCCTCCACTTT	CASTQGLQLYNSPLHF
NA	TRBD1	TRBV7-9	TRBJ2-3	TGTGCCAGCAGCTTAGTACAGGGGTTATCAGCAGATACGCAGTATTTT	CASSLVQGLSADTQYF
NA	NA	TRBV9	TRBJ2-3	TGTGCCAGCAGCTTGGGACTCCCAGGGTCGTCCACAGATACGCAGTATTTT	CASSLGLPGSSTDTQYF
NA	NA	TRBV30	TRBJ2-6	TGTGCCTGGGACACAGGGACTGGGGCCAACGTCCTGACTTTC	CAWDTGTGANVLTF
NA	NA	TRBV5-1	TRBJ1-1	TGCGCCAGCAGCCCGGACGTCAGGAACACTGAAGCTTTCTTT	CASSPDVRNTEAFF
NA	NA	TRBV2	TRBJ1-1	TGTGCCAGCAGTGAGGGGGTCTTCACTGAAGCTTTCTTT	CASSEGVFTEAFF
NA	TRBD2	TRBV19	TRBJ2-7	TGTGCCAGTAGTATCCTAGCGGGTACCGCCTACGAGCAGTACTTC	CASSILAGTAYEQYF
NA	TRBD2	TRBV11-3	TRBJ2-3	TGTGCCAGCAGCCTTGGACTAGCGGGGCCCCCAGATACGCAGTATTTT	CASSLGLAGPPDTQYF
NA	TRBD1	TRBV30	TRBJ1-2	TGTGCCCTCCGGGACAGGGGGAATAATGGCTACACCTTC	CALRDRGNNGYTF
NA	TRBD1	TRBV5-1	TRBJ1-1	TGCGCCAGCAGCCCCGGACAGGAGAACACTGAAGCTTTCTTT	CASSPGQENTEAFF
NA	NA	TRBV18	TRBJ1-1	TGTGCCAGCTCACCACCAGACATGAACACTGAAGCTTTCTTT	CASSPPDMNTEAFF
NA	NA	TRBV5-1	TRBJ2-5	TGCGCCAGCAGCTTGGAGGGGAACGGGGAGACCCAGTACTTC	CASSLEGNGETQYF
NA	NA	TRBV2	TRBJ2-2	TGTGCCAGCAGTGAGTTGGCAGGGAGCACCGGGGAGCTGTTTTTT	CASSELAGSTGELFF
NA	NA	TRBV2	TRBJ2-1	TGTGCCAGCACCCTACTAGACAACAATGAGCAGTTCTTC	CASTLLDNNEQFF
NA	NA	TRBV30	TRBJ1-5	TGTGCCTGGAGTGCCTCAGGTAAACAACAGCCCCAGCATTTT	CAWSASGKQQPQHF
NA	TRBD1	TRBV28	TRBJ1-2	TGTGCCAGCAGTCGGACAGGGAAAGCTAACTATGGCTACACCTTC	CASSRTGKANYGYTF
NA	NA	TRBV30	TRBJ2-3	TGTGCCACTGACTACGCAGATACGCAGTATTTT	CATDYADTQYF
once	NA	TRBV14	TRBJ2-5	TGTGCCAGCAGCACGGACGCCGGCGGGGAGACCCAGTACTTC	CASSTDAGGETQYF
once	TRBD1	TRBV6-1	TRBJ2-5	TGTGCCAGCAGGGCCTCCGACAGGGGGTCAGAGACCCAGTACTTC	CASRASDRGSETQYF
NA	NA	TRBV5-1	TRBJ2-5	TGCGCCAGCAGCTTGTCCGTCCGGGAGGAGACCCAGTACTTC	CASSLSVREETQYF
NA	NA	TRBV30	TRBJ2-1	TGTGCCTGGAGAGGGAGCTCCTACAATGAGCAGTTCTTC	CAWRGSSYNEQFF
NA	NA	TRBV14	TRBJ1-1	TGTGCCAGCAGCCAAGGGACCTTTGAAGCTTTCTTT	CASSQGTFEAFF
NA	TRBD1	TRBV7-9	TRBJ2-3	TGTGCCAGCGACCTAGGGGGCCCCACAGATACGCAGTATTTT	CASDLGGPTDTQYF
once	NA	TRBV25-1	TRBJ1-5	TGTGCCAGCAGTGAAGGGAAGGGTTGGCAGCCCCAGCATTTT	CASSEGKGWQPQHF